Included here is one TCR beta chain sequence, with context. Trimming took off 2 bases at V and 9 bases at J, with 20 bases between the two ends. The germline gives CDR1 MNHEY, CDR2 SMNVEV (reference sequence). CDR3 length equals 17 residues. This record comes from a study of blood T cell repertoires in COVID-19. The wider study: Samples came from the United States, Italy and Spain, spanning acute and convalescent COVID-19. PBMCs, B-cell-depleted T cells, or T cells were the source of the cDNA or gDNA that made up the material.

Study processing details: Using reference gene primer amplification, nucleated cell counts were estimated. Using immunoSEQ multiplex PCR, the repertoire was profiled, and TCRdb retains in-frame clones only, with some absent. The DNA gave D and trimming, while V, J and clone size come from that table. The sample holds about 410,000 clones, roughly 89% seen once. The sequenced sample was peripheral blood. The receptor comes from a woman aged 25 to 39 with active or convalescent COVID-19. V usage is TRBV27 and J usage is TRBJ1-6; D possibly corresponds to TRBD1 (5 bases). CDR3 nucleotides: TGTGCCAGCAGTTTAGGTGTTTGGGACTGGGGAAGTTCACCCCTCCACTTT. Residues: CASSLGVWDWGSSPLHF.